This TCR beta chain was found in a study of early T cells in non-severe SARS-CoV-2 infection. This clonotype was picked up many times. Per germline, CDR1 SGHVS and CDR2 FQNEAQ. V shed 2 bases and J 0 bases; nucleotides not matched to a gene: 7. The CDR3 spans 17 residues. TCRdb re-called the 5' RACE reads through MiXCR, storing one row per CDR3 protein. The sample records fewer than 100,000 distinct CDR3 sequences, over 9% being singletons. The chain has TRBV7-8 and TRBJ1-3; 7 bases line up with TRBD1. The sequencing sample was made of whole blood. The TCR originated in an adult who was a healthcare worker with PCR-confirmed SARS-CoV-2 infection or an uninfected control (not recorded which). The CDR3 reads CASSLTVGTASGNTIYF. CDR3 sequence (DNA): TGTGCCAGCAGCTTAACGGTCGGGACAGCCTCTGGAAACACCATATATTTT.